The clone carrying this TCR beta chain was seen a handful of times. Its specificity is unknown. A second PCR, run for roughly 7 to 12 cycles, used a sample-barcoded 5' primer plus a J-beta primer mix. A single record per CDR3 protein comes from TCRdb applying MiXCR to the 5' RACE reads. The sample includes about 1.1 million distinct CDR3 sequences, around two fifths seen only once; the top ten take approximately 14%. Germline CDR1 SGDLS, CDR2 YYNGEE. The CDR3 runs 16 residues. Trimming at V came to 0 bases and at J to 8 bases, leaving 6 bases not matched to a gene. This specimen belongs to a study of blood T cells in healthy people across ages. The wider study: When template switching was applied, about one barcoded beta molecule was captured per two T cells. Study-wide findings and caveats: Per-million-T-cell TCR beta diversity fell roughly linearly with age.

Healthy Caucasian individuals from Russia aged 6 to 90 were enrolled as donors. What was sequenced was blood. The chain is built from TRBV9 and TRBJ2-1, with 12 bases identical to TRBD2. The receptor was derived from a man younger than 30 in good health. The CDR3, as DNA: TGTGCCAGCAGCGTAGTAGCTAGCGGGGGGGTGGATGAGCAGTTCTTC. This gives the protein CASSVVASGGVDEQFF.